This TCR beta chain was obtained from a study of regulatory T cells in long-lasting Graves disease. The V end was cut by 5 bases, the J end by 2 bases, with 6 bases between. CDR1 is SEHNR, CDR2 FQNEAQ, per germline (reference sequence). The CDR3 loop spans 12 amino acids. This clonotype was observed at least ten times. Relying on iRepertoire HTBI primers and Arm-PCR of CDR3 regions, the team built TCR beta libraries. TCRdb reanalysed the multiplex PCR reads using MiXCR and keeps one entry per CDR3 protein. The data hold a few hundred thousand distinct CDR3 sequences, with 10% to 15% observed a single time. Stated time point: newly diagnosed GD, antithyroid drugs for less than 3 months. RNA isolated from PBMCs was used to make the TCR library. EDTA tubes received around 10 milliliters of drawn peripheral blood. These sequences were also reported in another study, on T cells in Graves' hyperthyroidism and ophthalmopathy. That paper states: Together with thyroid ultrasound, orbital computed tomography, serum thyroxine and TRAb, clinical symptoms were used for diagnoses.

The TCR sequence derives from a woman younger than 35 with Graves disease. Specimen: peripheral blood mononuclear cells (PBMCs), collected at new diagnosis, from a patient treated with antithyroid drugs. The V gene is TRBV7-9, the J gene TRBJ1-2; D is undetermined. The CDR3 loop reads CASSNTNYGYTF. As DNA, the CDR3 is TGTGCCAGCAGCAACACGAACTATGGCTACACCTTC.